What follows are 13 T cell receptor beta chains derived from one specimen sequenced in a study of brain T cells in children with intractable seizures (dated by TCRdb to the early 2020s). Receptor libraries were prepared by the immunoSEQ multiplex PCR assay. What TCRdb holds here is the immuneACCESS table cut down to in-frame rearrangements. Part of the clones is not present; checked against another copy, under half of the missing clones reflect an unresolved V gene, and the others are unexplained. This sample lists about 320,000 clones; approximately 93% were detected once. The biggest ten clones account for 4.5% to 7% of the sample. The time point label corresponds to: blood from clinic visit 5 months post-surgery; TSC patient then seizure free. The input for sequencing was peripheral blood, taken 4 to 5 months after surgery. These receptors all stem from a boy in the first two years of life with tuberous sclerosis and intractable seizures.

CDR3: CASSIDLVSTYEQYF. CDR3 nucleotide sequence: TGTGCCAGTAGTATAGATCTGGTCTCTACCTACGAGCAGTACTTC. This chain connects TRBV19 to TRBJ2-7, with D unclear. With 0 bases removed from V and 2 bases from J, the gap between germline ends came to 11 bases. Germline-derived CDR1 and CDR2 are LNHDA and SQIVND (reference sequence). CDR3 length equals 15 residues.

This chain joins TRBV30 and TRBJ1-6, with 8 bases matching TRBD1. The V gene end was trimmed by 0 bases and the J gene end by 10 bases; junction bases not matched to a gene: 8. This CDR3 is 15 amino acids long. Germline V lookup: CDR1 GTSNPN, CDR2 SVGIG (reference sequence). CDR3 in amino acids: CAWSVLVRGQSPLHF. The CDR3 DNA reads TGTGCCTGGAGTGTACTTGTCAGGGGGCAATCACCCCTCCACTTT.

The chain carries TRBV15 and TRBJ2-1; D not resolved. The CDR3 covers 12 residues. Germline CDR1 reads LNHNV; CDR2 reads YYDKDF (reference sequence). V lost 3 bases, J lost 4 bases, and 4 bases lay in between. This CDR3 is CATSSGYNEQFF. The CDR3 DNA follows: TGTGCCACCAGCAGCGGATACAATGAGCAGTTCTTC.

This chain joins TRBV7-9 and TRBJ1-5; tentative D call: TRBD1 (5 bases). CDR1 is SEHNR and CDR2 is FQNEAQ in the germline V gene (reference sequence). CDR3 length: 14 residues. Trimming shortened V by 5 bases and J by 3 bases, and 11 bases separated the two germline ends. The DNA of the CDR3 is TGTGCCAGCAGCGCCCCGGGGGTCAATCAGCCCCAGCATTTT. Its translation: CASSAPGVNQPQHF.

The rearrangement uses TRBV4-1 and TRBJ2-3; TRBD1 matches 11 bases. Germline lookup yields CDR1 MGHRA and CDR2 YSYEKL. The length of the CDR3 is 14 residues. J gave up 9 bases and V 3 bases, and 5 bases lay outside the gene matches. The CDR3 DNA sequence: TGCGCCAGCAGCCACCCCGGGACAGGGGGGACGCAGTATTTT. This codes for CASSHPGTGGTQYF.

The V gene is TRBV28, the J gene TRBJ2-1, with TRBD1 matching over 10 bases. The V gene's germline CDR1 is MDHEN and CDR2 SYDVKM. With V trimmed by 3 bases and J by 10 bases, 9 bases remained unmatched. The CDR3 extends over 15 amino acids. CDR3 region: CASSFRDRGRREQFF. DNA for the CDR3: TGTGCCAGCAGTTTTCGGGACAGGGGCCGGCGGGAGCAGTTCTTC.

V usage is TRBV9 and J usage is TRBJ2-1, with D perhaps matching TRBD2 (7 bases). This CDR3 contains 17 residues. With 3 bases removed from V and 3 bases from J, the gap between germline ends came to 19 bases. CDR1 is SGDLS and CDR2 is YYNGEE in the germline V gene. CDR3 coding DNA: TGTGCCAGCAGCGAGGGGGTGACTGGGAGGGACTACAATGAGCAGTTCTTC. Its translation: CASSEGVTGRDYNEQFF.

The sample holds one count of this clone. V is TRBV19 and J is TRBJ2-7; the D gene is possibly TRBD2 (6 bases). Germline CDR1 reads LNHDA; CDR2 reads SQIVND (reference sequence). The CDR3 spans 16 residues. Trimming pared 3 bases from V and 6 bases from J, leaving 21 bases between. CDR3 loop: CASSIRLDGVGGEQYF. As DNA, the CDR3 is TGTGCCAGTAGTATCAGATTGGACGGGGTCGGGGGCGAGCAGTACTTC.

The CDR3 sequence is CASGLVASSYEQYF. CDR3 bases: TGTGCCAGCGGGCTGGTGGCGAGCTCCTACGAGCAGTACTTC. The chain joins TRBV27 to TRBJ2-7, with unresolved D. V shed 8 bases and J shed 0 bases, with 14 bases lying between them. Germline loops: CDR1 MNHEY, CDR2 SMNVEV (reference sequence). CDR3 length: 14 amino acids.

The rearrangement links TRBV14 to TRBJ2-4; a weak D match, TRBD1 (6 bases). The CDR3 covers 15 residues. V lost 0 bases, J lost 9 bases, and 15 bases lay in between. Germline CDR1 and CDR2: SGHDN and FVKESK. CDR3 in DNA: TGTGCCAGCAGCCAAGATACGGCAACAGGGCGCATTCAGTACTTC. Translation gives CASSQDTATGRIQYF. Using reference TRBV14 and TRBJ2-4 for the parts outside the CDR3, the full variable domain is EAGVTQFPSHSVIEKGQTVTLRCDPISGHDNLYWYRRVMGKEIKFLLHFVKESKQDESGMPNNRFLAERTGGTYSTLKVQPAELEDSGVYFCASSQDTATGRIQYFGAGTRLSVL.

The J gene is TRBJ2-3, the V gene TRBV5-6; 8 bases agree with TRBD2. Germline loops: CDR1 SGHDT, CDR2 YYEEEE. Unmatched junction bases numbered 1, after V lost 0 bases and J lost 4 bases. This CDR3 has 14 residues. The CDR3 DNA sequence: TGTGCCAGCAGCTTGGGGACTAGCCCAGATACGCAGTATTTT. Protein product: CASSLGTSPDTQYF.

The rearrangement links TRBV11-2 to TRBJ2-7; D not resolved. V was clipped by 0 bases and J by 3 bases, with 9 bases between them. Germline V gives CDR1 SGHAT, CDR2 FQNNGV. The CDR3 length is 14 residues. The DNA for the CDR3 is TGTGCCAGCAGCTTAGAGTTCAGCAACTACGAGCAGTACTTC. Translating gives CASSLEFSNYEQYF.

CDR3 sequence: CAWSVPGLTDTQYF. CDR3 in DNA: TGTGCCTGGAGTGTGCCGGGACTGACAGATACGCAGTATTTT. This chain uses TRBV30 with TRBJ2-3; possibly TRBD2 for D (6 bases). V shed 0 bases and J shed 3 bases, with 10 bases lying between them. The CDR3 has 14 amino acids. Germline V gene lookup returns CDR1 GTSNPN and CDR2 SVGIG (reference sequence).